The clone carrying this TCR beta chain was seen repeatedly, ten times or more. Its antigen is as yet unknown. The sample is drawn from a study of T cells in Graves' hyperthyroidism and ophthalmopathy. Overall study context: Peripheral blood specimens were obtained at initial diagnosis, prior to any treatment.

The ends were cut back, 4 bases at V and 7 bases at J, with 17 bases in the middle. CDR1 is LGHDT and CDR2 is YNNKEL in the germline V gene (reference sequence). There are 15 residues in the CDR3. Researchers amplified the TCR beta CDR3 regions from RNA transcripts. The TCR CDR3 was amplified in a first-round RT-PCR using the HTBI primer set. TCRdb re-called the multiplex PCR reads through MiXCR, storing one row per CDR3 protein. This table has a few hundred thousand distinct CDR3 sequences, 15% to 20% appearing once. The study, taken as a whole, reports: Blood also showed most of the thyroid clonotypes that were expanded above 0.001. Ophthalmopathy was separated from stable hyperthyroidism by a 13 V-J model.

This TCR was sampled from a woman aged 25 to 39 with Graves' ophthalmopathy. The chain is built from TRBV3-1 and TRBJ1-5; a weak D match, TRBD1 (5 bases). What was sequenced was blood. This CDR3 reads CASSPGTFGGQPQHF. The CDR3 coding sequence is TGTGCCAGCAGCCCGGGGACCTTTGGGGGACAGCCCCAGCATTTT.